The clone carrying this T cell receptor beta chain has only a few counts. The antigen is unknown. The data were obtained in a study of OX40 agonist ivuxolimab in advanced cancers. Points from the study as a whole: The antigen specificity of the peripheral T cells (those that were expanded) was not determined.

Clones were sequenced by immunoSEQ multiplex PCR, and TCRdb holds only the in-frame ones, with some missing. The sample contains about 48,000 clones, roughly three quarters of which appear only once. The CDR3 contains 16 residues. The trim removed 6 bases at V and 4 bases at J, leaving 10 bases unmatched. CDR1 and CDR2 from the germline V gene are MDHEN and SYDVKM. The rearrangement links TRBV28 to TRBJ2-7; 12 positions match TRBD2. This material consisted of CD4+ or CD8+ T cells sorted from blood, taken in a trial of the OX40 agonist ivuxolimab. The source of this sequence is an adult with an advanced solid tumor such as melanoma, head and neck, liver or kidney cancer. CDR3 region: CASSRGLAGSAYEQYF. The CDR3 DNA reads as TGTGCCAGCAGCCGAGGACTAGCGGGATCGGCATACGAGCAGTACTTC.